The clone carrying this T cell receptor beta chain was counted at least ten times. The target antigen is unknown. This sample stems from a study of T cells after yellow fever vaccination. Study results and limitations: Clones that expanded after primary vaccination mostly reappeared after the booster (over 95% CD4, 80% to 90% CD8). Just a small share of clonotypes turned up in the CD4 compartment as well as the CD8 compartment.

V lost 8 bases to trimming and J lost 5 bases, with 16 bases between them. The CDR3 runs 13 residues. TCRdb itself ran the 5' RACE reads through MiXCR, one entry per CDR3 protein. Of over 300,000 distinct CDR3 sequences in the sample, roughly 3.5% were seen once. This chain links TRBV12-3 or TRBV12-4 with TRBJ2-7; unclear D gene. The TCR was taken from a man aged 18 to 35 who received the YFV17D yellow fever vaccine. This specimen was PBMCs, taken on the day of the yellow fever booster vaccination. The CDR3 nucleotides are TGTGCCAGCGCCGCTGGGCAGCTCGACGAGCAGTACTTC. It specifies CASAAGQLDEQYF.